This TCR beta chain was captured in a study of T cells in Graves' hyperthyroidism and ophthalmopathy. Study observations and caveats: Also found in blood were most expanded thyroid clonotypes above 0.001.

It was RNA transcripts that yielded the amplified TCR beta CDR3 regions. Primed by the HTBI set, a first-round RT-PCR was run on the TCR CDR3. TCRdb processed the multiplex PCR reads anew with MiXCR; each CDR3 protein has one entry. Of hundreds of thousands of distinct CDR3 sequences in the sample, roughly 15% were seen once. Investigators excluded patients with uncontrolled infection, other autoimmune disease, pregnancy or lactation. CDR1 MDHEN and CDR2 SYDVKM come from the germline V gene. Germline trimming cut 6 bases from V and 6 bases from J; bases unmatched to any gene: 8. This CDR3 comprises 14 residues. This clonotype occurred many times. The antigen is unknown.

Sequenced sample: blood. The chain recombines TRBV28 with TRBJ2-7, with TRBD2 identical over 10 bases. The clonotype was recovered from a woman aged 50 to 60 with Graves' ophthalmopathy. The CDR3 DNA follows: TGTGCCAGCAGACCTCCTAGCGGGAGTTCCGAGCAGTACTTC. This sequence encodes CASRPPSGSSEQYF.